Each of the 2 T cell receptor beta chains below was sequenced from the same sample in a study of blood T cells in healthy people across ages. Primers used in a second PCR of about 7 to 11 cycles were a sample-barcoded 5' primer and a J-beta primer mix. One entry per CDR3 protein, called by TCRdb with MiXCR from the 5' RACE reads. The repertoire has 1.5 million to 2 million distinct CDR3 sequences, 28% of them found once; the top ten carry 7.7%. Specimen: blood. These TCRs come from a woman aged 25 to 45 in good health.

The table lists this clonotype with many counts. This chain links TRBV29-1 with TRBJ2-5, with D perhaps assigned TRBD1 or TRBD2 (5 bases each). CDR1 is SQVTM and CDR2 is ANQGSEA in the germline V gene. This CDR3 spans 12 amino acids. The V end was cut by 4 bases, the J end by 5 bases, with 11 bases between. CDR3 region: CSVGDQGETQYF. In DNA, the CDR3 is TGCAGCGTTGGGGACCAGGGTGAGACCCAGTACTTC.

This clonotype was counted only a few times. The V gene is TRBV7-9, the J gene TRBJ1-4; 9 nucleotides line up with TRBD1. V lost 5 bases to trimming and J lost 4 bases; unmatched junction nucleotides: 5. The CDR3 is 15 residues long. Looked up from germline, CDR1 is SEHNR and CDR2 is FQNEAQ (reference sequence). The DNA for the CDR3 is TGTGCCAGCAGCCACAGGGGGCGCGGTAATGAAAAACTGTTTTTT. This gives the protein CASSHRGRGNEKLFF.